This T cell receptor (beta chain) was sequenced in a study of cytomegalovirus exposure and HLA in healthy donors. PCR primers comprised 60 Vbeta and 13 Jbeta primers. Sequencing was performed with immunoSEQ multiplex PCR; in TCRdb, only in-frame clones are kept and a portion is missing. Among about 100,000 clones listed, about 68% were seen once. This CDR3 is 15 amino acids long. J lost 1 base, V lost 7 bases, and 5 bases had no gene match. Germline values: CDR1 MNHEY, CDR2 SVGAGI. Sequencing input: PBMCs. V is TRBV6-5 and J is TRBJ2-3; 10 nucleotides agree with TRBD2. The source of this sequence is a man aged 25 to 45 in good health and CMV-seropositive. The CDR3 region has the DNA TGTGCCAGCACCCTTAGCGGGGGGCGCACAGATACGCAGTATTTT. Protein sequence: CASTLSGGRTDTQYF.